This T cell receptor (beta chain) comes out of a study of PD-1 blockade in classical Hodgkin lymphoma. All the patients suffered relapse after autologous stem cell transplantation, and brentuximab vedotin exposure differed. This table comes from immunoSEQ multiplex PCR, and its TCRdb copy is limited to in-frame clones, with some not included. The data show 42,000 or so clones, with 85% to 90% seen just once and just over 5.5% held by the top ten. The input for sequencing was peripheral blood mononuclear cells (PBMCs), taken before the second cycle of nivolumab. The sequence derives from a human donor with classical Hodgkin lymphoma.

The CDR3 coding sequence is TGTGCCAGCAGCCCCTCGACAGGTACCTTCTCCTACGAGCAGTACTTC. This codes for CASSPSTGTFSYEQYF. V usage is TRBV27 and J usage is TRBJ2-7; tentative D call: TRBD1 (6 bases). Germline-derived CDR1 and CDR2 are MNHEY and SMNVEV (reference sequence). This CDR3 comprises 16 residues. Trimming shortened V by 6 bases and J by 0 bases, and 18 bases separated the two germline ends.